This T cell receptor (beta chain) is drawn from a study of OX40 agonist ivuxolimab in advanced cancers. The method was immunoSEQ multiplex PCR; TCRdb's version includes in-frame clones alone and lacks a portion of them. The sample lists 40,000 or so clones, roughly 90% seen once, with roughly 9.8% in the top ten. V lost 5 bases and J lost 5; bases outside the gene matches: 11. This CDR3 region has 15 residues. CDR1 and CDR2 from the germline V gene are MNHNY and SVGAGI (reference sequence). V usage is TRBV6-6 and J usage is TRBJ2-7; 8 nucleotides agree with TRBD2. The receptor was derived from an adult with an advanced solid tumor such as melanoma, head and neck, liver or kidney cancer. This sample comprised CD4+ or CD8+ T cells sorted from blood, obtained in a trial of the OX40 agonist ivuxolimab. The DNA of the CDR3 is TGTGCCAGCAGTCCGCCCGGGGGGGAGCGAAACGAGCAGTACTTC. It specifies CASSPPGGERNEQYF.